The clone carrying this TCR beta chain has a count of ten or more. The target antigen is unknown. This sample was taken from a study of spatial heterogeneity in lung cancer. A unique molecular identifier was attached to every TCR cDNA molecule. Using its own MiXCR run on the 5' RACE reads, TCRdb lists one record per CDR3 protein. The sample shows 20,000 to 25,000 distinct CDR3 sequences, about 4.3% of them seen only once. The time point: sample taken at primary tumor resection. Whole RNA came from tumor, nontumor lung or frozen PBMC and was sequenced without being sorted. The study, taken as a whole, reports: Resection blood, more than follow-up blood, showed ubiquitous expanded tumor TCRs.

V lost 6 bases and J lost 7, with 16 bases in between. This CDR3 spans 12 amino acids. Germline V CDR1 and CDR2: DFQATT, SNEGSKA (reference sequence). This sample comprised PBMCs, obtained at surgery. The chain is built from TRBV20-1 and TRBJ2-7; D possibly corresponds to TRBD2 (7 bases). The source is a male donor with early-stage non-small cell lung cancer. CDR3 DNA: TGCAGTGCGCAGATGGGGGGGCGGGAGCAGTACTTC. Translated, it gives CSAQMGGREQYF.